The present TCR beta chain was sequenced within a study of shared clonotypes between healthy human individuals. Study observations and caveats: A few donors shared 5% to 5.5% of their naive CD4 clonotypes.

About this clone: Its antigen remains unknown.

The assay was run at deep level. Each PCR replicate from the sorted subsets contained about 200 ng DNA, which is some 32,000 T cell genomes. Assay: immunoSEQ multiplex PCR; the TCRdb copy retains only in-frame clones and omits some. The data contain under 2.5 million clones, roughly 92% of them seen just once; the ten biggest clones take up 0.37%. CDR3 length: 13 amino acids. Germline V lookup: CDR1 GTSNPN, CDR2 SVGIG (reference sequence). V was clipped by 5 bases and J by 4 bases; unmatched bases: 5. The chain has TRBV30 and TRBJ2-3; the match to TRBD1 covers 8 bases. This receptor was taken from a man aged 18 to 30 in good health. Some clones in this sample may be carry-over from other donors' samples. The sample was naive CD4+ T cells from PBMCs. Noted subset: CD45RA+ positively selected. CDR3 residues: CAWSGQASDTQYF. CDR3 nucleotides: TGTGCCTGGTCGGGACAGGCTTCAGATACGCAGTATTTT.